The 10 T cell receptor beta chains listed next were all sequenced from one sample in a study of beta chain features in type 1 diabetes. Expressed TCRB transcripts were sequenced because the isolated RNA had all been reverse transcribed beforehand. Some clones are missing from TCRdb's copy, which holds only in-frame ones; the method was immunoSEQ multiplex PCR. The sample records about 900,000 clones, around a sixth being singletons. Sequences were obtained from naive CD4+ T cells from blood. These receptors were obtained from a young woman in good health.

The chain links TRBV6-5 to TRBJ2-7; 11 bases agree with TRBD2. Germline V gene sequence: CDR1 MNHEY, CDR2 SVGAGI. The trim removed 7 bases at V and 5 bases at J, leaving 4 bases unmatched. This CDR3 comprises 13 residues. CDR3 nucleotide sequence: TGTGCCAGCACTCTAGCGGGAGGAAACGAGCAGTACTTC. Translated, it gives CASTLAGGNEQYF.

The chain has TRBV5-4 and TRBJ2-1, with TRBD2 identical over 7 bases. The CDR3 totals 14 residues. With 4 bases clipped from V and 11 bases from J, the junction kept 12 bases outside the gene matches. Germline CDR1 reads SGHNT; CDR2 reads YYREEE (reference sequence). CDR3 protein: CASSTPGPSGKQFF. The CDR3 DNA follows: TGTGCCAGCAGCACCCCCGGGCCTAGCGGTAAGCAGTTCTTC.

This clone appeared once. V is TRBV28 and J is TRBJ2-1; D call uncertain. This CDR3 spans 14 amino acids. V lost 2 bases and J lost 2, with 7 bases in between. In germline, CDR1 is MDHEN, CDR2 SYDVKM. CDR3 protein: CASSLSLAYNEQFF. The CDR3 nucleotides are TGTGCCAGCAGTTTAAGCCTGGCCTACAATGAGCAGTTCTTC.

This clone showed up just a few times. This rearrangement joins TRBV6-5 to TRBJ2-1, with 12 nucleotides matching TRBD2. J lost 5 bases, V lost 5 bases, and 4 bases had no gene match. CDR3 length: 15 amino acids. CDR1 and CDR2 from the germline V gene are MNHEY and SVGAGI. CDR3 DNA: TGTGCCAGCAGTCACCTAGCGGGAGGGAACAATGAGCAGTTCTTC. It translates to CASSHLAGGNNEQFF.

The chain combines TRBV18 with TRBJ2-7; D is possibly TRBD1 (5 bases). This CDR3 spans 13 amino acids. Per germline, CDR1 KGHSH and CDR2 LQKENI. Trimming shortened V by 3 bases and J by 6 bases, and 12 bases separated the two germline ends. CDR3 DNA sequence: TGTGCCAGCTCACCGGGCAGGGTGGGCGAGCAGTACTTC. Protein: CASSPGRVGEQYF.

This chain joins TRBV5-6 and TRBJ2-5; perhaps TRBD2 as D (5 bases). This CDR3 comprises 15 residues. Germline V CDR1 and CDR2: SGHDT, YYEEEE. The ends were cut back, 0 bases at V and 5 bases at J, with 14 bases in the middle. The CDR3: CASSLAKSGSETQYF. The CDR3 DNA reads as TGTGCCAGCAGCTTGGCCAAGTCGGGGTCGGAGACCCAGTACTTC.

The gene calls are TRBV29-1 and TRBJ1-4; 7 bases map to TRBD1. Looked up from germline, CDR1 is SQVTM and CDR2 is ANQGSEA. V shed 3 bases, J shed 4 bases, and the junction held 8 bases outside the gene matches. The CDR3 runs 15 residues. The CDR3 sequence: CSVEELAGGNEKLFF. CDR3 DNA sequence: TGCAGCGTTGAGGAACTCGCAGGGGGTAATGAAAAACTGTTTTTT. The variable domain in full, with the rest retrieved from reference TRBV29-1 and TRBJ1-4, is SAVISQKPSRDICQRGTSLTIQCQVDSQVTMMFWYRQQPGQSLTLIATANQGSEATYESGFVIDKFPISRPNLTFSTLTVSNMSPEDSSIYLCSVEELAGGNEKLFFGSGTQLSVL.

This chain uses TRBV2 with TRBJ1-1; D not resolved. The V gene lost 4 bases and the J gene lost 2 bases, with 20 bases spanning the gap. Germline lookup yields CDR1 SNHLY and CDR2 FYNNEI. The CDR3 loop spans 17 amino acids. CDR3 sequence (DNA): TGTGCCAGCAGTGTTAGACTGGGGTTAAGTCGAAACACTGAAGCTTTCTTT. It encodes CASSVRLGLSRNTEAFF.

This clone occurred a few times. The chain carries TRBV7-9 and TRBJ2-1, with D unresolved. In germline, CDR1 is SEHNR, CDR2 FQNEAQ (reference sequence). This CDR3 comprises 15 residues. Trimming pared 5 bases from V and 0 bases from J, leaving 11 bases between. The CDR3 spells CASSLDWSSYNEQFF. The CDR3 DNA reads TGTGCCAGCAGCCTAGACTGGAGCTCCTACAATGAGCAGTTCTTC. Filled out from reference TRBV7-9 and TRBJ2-1, the complete variable domain reads DTGVSQNPRHKITKRGQNVTFRCDPISEHNRLYWYRQTLGQGPEFLTYFQNEAQLEKSRLLSDRFSAERPKGSFSTLEIQRTEQGDSAMYLCASSLDWSSYNEQFFGPGTRLTVL.

The V call is TRBV14, the J call TRBJ1-1; D unresolved. Germline lookup yields CDR1 SGHDN and CDR2 FVKESK. The CDR3 length is 13 residues. The V and J ends lost 2 bases and 1 base respectively, with 5 bases between them. The CDR3 is CASSQQTNTEAFF. Written as DNA, the CDR3 is TGTGCCAGCAGCCAACAGACGAACACTGAAGCTTTCTTT.